The sequence of this T cell receptor beta chain was determined in a study of T cell responses to AZD1222 COVID-19 vaccine. This CDR3 spans 15 amino acids. V shed 6 bases, J shed 0 bases, and the junction held 6 bases outside the gene matches. CDR1 is MNHEY, CDR2 SVGEGT, per germline. Some clones are missing from TCRdb's copy, which holds only in-frame ones; the method was immunoSEQ multiplex PCR. This repertoire shows roughly 170,000 clones, over 75% found once; its top ten account for approximately 3%. V gene TRBV6-2 or TRBV6-3 combines with J gene TRBJ1-1; 8 bases match TRBD1. This clonotype originated in an adult in good health. The specimen comprised peripheral blood, sampled on day 0 of AZD1222 vaccination. The CDR3 sequence: CASSPRTGLNTEAFF. The CDR3 DNA is TGTGCCAGCAGCCCTAGGACAGGGTTGAACACTGAAGCTTTCTTT.